The clone carrying this T cell receptor beta chain was recorded a few times. Its cognate antigen is unknown. There are 13 residues in the CDR3. V lost 3 bases and J lost 10; bases outside the gene matches: 4. Germline CDR1 KGHSH, CDR2 LQKENI. The data are from a study of blood T cells in healthy people across ages. Findings and caveats of the study: Measured against age, TCR beta diversity per million T cells decreased in a roughly linear manner. Higher diversity, along with more naive CD4+ cells, distinguished long-lived donors from aged donors. Estimates of total diversity, which came from one million sequenced T cells, were considered to be underestimates.

The amount of total RNA extracted per sample was at least 5 micrograms. Sample-barcoded 5' priming and a J-beta primer mix drove a second PCR of roughly 7 to 11 cycles. TCRdb processed the 5' RACE reads anew with MiXCR; each CDR3 protein has one entry. The repertoire has almost 800,000 distinct CDR3 sequences, 55% to 75% of them found once; the top ten carry roughly 22%. This rearrangement joins TRBV18 to TRBJ2-1; 9 bases agree with TRBD1. Sequencing input: blood. This receptor was obtained from a man aged 25 to 40 in good health. The CDR3 nucleotides read TGTGCCAGCTCACCGGGACAGGGACGGGAGCAGTTCTTC. This translates into CASSPGQGREQFF.